A single TCR beta chain is shown here with its context. The data belong to a study of blood T cell repertoires in COVID-19. Germline V gene lookup returns CDR1 LNHDA and CDR2 SQIVND (reference sequence). With 6 bases clipped from V and 2 bases from J, the junction kept 8 bases outside the gene matches. The CDR3 contains 17 residues. Original handling: Estimation of nucleated cell counts was performed using reference gene primer amplification. Sequencing was performed with immunoSEQ multiplex PCR; in TCRdb, only in-frame clones are kept and a portion is missing. That table supplies the V and J calls and clone size; D and trimming were determined from the DNA. The table has under 200,000 clones, around 87% seen once.

The rearrangement uses TRBV19 and TRBJ2-2; 11 bases line up with TRBD2. The receptor was isolated from a man aged 40-55 years with active or convalescent COVID-19. Sequencing was carried out using peripheral blood. The CDR3 loop reads CASSFRGTSGNTGELFF. The CDR3 nucleotides read TGTGCCAGTAGCTTTCGAGGGACTAGCGGCAACACCGGGGAGCTGTTTTTT.